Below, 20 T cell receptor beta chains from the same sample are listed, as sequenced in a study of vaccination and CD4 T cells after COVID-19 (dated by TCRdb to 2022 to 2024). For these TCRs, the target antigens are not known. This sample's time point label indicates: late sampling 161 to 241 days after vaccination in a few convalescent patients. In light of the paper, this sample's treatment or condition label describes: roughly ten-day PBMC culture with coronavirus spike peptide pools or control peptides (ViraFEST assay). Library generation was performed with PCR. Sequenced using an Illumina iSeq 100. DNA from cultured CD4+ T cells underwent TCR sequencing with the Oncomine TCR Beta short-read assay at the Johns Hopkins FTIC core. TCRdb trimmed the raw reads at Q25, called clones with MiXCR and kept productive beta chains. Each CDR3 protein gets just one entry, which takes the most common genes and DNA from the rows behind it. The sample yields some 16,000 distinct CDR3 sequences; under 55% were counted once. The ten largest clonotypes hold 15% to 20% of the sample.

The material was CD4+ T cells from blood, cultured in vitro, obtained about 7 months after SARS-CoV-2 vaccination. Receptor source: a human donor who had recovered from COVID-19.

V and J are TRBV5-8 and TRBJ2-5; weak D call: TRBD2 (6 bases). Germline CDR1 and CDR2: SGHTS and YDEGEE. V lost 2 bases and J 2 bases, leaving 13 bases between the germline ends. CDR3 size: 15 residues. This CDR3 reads CASSFLGTGQETQYF. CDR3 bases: TGTGCCAGCAGCTTCCTCGGGACTGGACAAGAGACCCAGTACTTC.

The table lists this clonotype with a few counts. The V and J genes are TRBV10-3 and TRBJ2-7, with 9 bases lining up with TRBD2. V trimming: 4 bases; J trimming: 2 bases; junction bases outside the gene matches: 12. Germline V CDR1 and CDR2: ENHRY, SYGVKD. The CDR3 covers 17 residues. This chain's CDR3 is CAISVQKGTSKAYEQYF. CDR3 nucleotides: TGTGCCATCAGTGTTCAAAAGGGGACTAGCAAGGCCTACGAGCAGTACTTC.

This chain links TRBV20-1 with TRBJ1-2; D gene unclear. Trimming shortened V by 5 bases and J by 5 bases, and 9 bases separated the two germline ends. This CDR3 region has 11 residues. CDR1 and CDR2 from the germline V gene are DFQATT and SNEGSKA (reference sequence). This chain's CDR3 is CSAGSWYGYTF. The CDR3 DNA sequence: TGCAGTGCTGGGAGTTGGTATGGCTACACCTTC.

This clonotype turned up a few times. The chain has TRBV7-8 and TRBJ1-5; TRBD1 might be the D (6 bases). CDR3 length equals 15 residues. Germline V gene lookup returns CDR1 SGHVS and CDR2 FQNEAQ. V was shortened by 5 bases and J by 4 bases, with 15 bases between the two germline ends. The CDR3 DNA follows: TGTGCCAGCAGCCTTAGGGGACACCAAAATCAGCCCCAGCATTTT. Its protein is CASSLRGHQNQPQHF.

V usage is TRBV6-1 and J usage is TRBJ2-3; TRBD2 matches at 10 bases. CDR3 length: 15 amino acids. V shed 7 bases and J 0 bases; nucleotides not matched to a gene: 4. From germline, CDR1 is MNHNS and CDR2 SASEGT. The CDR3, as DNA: TGTGCCAGCATCGGGACTAGCGAAAGCACAGATACGCAGTATTTT. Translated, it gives CASIGTSESTDTQYF.

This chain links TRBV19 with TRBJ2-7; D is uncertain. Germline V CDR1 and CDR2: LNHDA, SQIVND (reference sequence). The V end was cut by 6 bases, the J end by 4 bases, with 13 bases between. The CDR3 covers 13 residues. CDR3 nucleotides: TGTGCCAGTAGGCGCGGATCCGGGTACGAGCAGTACTTC. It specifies CASRRGSGYEQYF. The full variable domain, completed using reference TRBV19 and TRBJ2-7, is DGGITQSPKYLFRKEGQNVTLSCEQNLNHDAMYWYRQDPGQGLRLIYYSQIVNDFQKGDIAEGYSVSREKKESFPLTVTSAQKNPTAFYLCASRRGSGYEQYFGPGTRLTVT.

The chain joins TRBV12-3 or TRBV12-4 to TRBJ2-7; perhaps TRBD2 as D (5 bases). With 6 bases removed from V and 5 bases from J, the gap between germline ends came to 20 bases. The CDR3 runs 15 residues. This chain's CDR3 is CASSRSVVPSHEQYF. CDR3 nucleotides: TGTGCCAGCAGCCGAAGTGTGGTTCCTAGCCACGAGCAGTACTTC.

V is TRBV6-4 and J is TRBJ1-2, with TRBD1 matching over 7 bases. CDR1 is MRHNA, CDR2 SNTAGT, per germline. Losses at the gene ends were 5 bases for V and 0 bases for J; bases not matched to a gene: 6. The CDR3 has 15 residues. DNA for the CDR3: TGTGCCAGCAGTTTAACCGGACAGGCTAACTATGGCTACACCTTC. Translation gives CASSLTGQANYGYTF.

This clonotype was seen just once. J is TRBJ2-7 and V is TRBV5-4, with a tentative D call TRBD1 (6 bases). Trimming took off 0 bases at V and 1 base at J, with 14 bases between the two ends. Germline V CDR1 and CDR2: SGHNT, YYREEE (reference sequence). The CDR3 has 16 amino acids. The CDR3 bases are TGTGCCAGCAGCTTGGGGGGGACACGGCGATCCTACGAGCAGTACTTC. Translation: CASSLGGTRRSYEQYF.

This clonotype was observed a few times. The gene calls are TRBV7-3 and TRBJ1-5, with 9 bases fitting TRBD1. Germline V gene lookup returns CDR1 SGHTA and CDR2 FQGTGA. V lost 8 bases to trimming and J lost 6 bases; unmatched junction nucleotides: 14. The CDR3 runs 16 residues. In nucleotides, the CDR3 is TGTGCCAGCCCCTTAAAAGGACAGGGGACACCTCAGCCCCAGCATTTT. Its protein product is CASPLKGQGTPQPQHF.

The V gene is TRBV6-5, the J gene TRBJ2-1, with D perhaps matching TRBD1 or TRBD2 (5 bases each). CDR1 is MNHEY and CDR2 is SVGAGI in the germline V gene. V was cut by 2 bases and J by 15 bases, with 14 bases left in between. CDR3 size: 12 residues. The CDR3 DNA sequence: TGTGCCAGCAGTTACCGGGGCCAGGCGAGGTTCTTC. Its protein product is CASSYRGQARFF.

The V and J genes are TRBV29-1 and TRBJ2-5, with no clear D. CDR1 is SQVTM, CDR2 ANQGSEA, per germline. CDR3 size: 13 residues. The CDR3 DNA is TGCATCGCGCTCAGCACGCCGACCGAGACCCAGTACTTC. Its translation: CIALSTPTETQYF.

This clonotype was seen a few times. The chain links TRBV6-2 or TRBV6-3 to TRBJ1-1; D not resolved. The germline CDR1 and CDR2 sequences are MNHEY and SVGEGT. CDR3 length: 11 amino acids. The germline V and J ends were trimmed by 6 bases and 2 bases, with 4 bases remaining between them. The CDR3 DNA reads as TGTGCCAGCAGGTCAAACACTGAAGCTTTCTTT. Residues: CASRSNTEAFF.

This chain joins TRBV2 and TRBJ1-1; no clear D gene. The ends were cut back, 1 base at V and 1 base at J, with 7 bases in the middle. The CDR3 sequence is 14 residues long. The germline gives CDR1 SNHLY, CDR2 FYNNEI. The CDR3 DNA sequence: TGTGCCAGCAGTGAAGGCCATGAGAACACTGAAGCTTTCTTT. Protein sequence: CASSEGHENTEAFF.

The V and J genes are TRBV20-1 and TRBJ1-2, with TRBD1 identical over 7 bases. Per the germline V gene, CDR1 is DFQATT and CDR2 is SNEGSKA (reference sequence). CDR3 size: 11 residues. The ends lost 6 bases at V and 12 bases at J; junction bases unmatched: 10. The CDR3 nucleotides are TGCAGTGCCCAGCACAGGGGCCTGGACACCTTC. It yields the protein CSAQHRGLDTF.

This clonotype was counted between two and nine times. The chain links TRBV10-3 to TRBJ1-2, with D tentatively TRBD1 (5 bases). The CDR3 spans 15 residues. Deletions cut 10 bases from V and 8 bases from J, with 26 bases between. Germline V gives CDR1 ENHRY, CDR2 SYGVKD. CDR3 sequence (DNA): TGTGCCACCCTAGAAGAGCCTGAGGGGAAAAGGGGCTACACCTTC. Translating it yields CATLEEPEGKRGYTF.

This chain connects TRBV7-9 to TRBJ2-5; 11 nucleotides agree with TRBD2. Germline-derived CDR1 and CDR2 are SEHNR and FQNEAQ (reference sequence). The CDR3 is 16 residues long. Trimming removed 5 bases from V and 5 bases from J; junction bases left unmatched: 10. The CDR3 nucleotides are TGTGCCAGCAGCATGGGACTGACTAGCGGGATCGAGACCCAGTACTTC. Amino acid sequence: CASSMGLTSGIETQYF.

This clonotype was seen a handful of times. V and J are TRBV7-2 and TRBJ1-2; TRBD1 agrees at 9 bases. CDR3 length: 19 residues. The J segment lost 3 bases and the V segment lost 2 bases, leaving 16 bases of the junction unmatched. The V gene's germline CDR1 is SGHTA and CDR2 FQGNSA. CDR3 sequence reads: CASSLTPIVTGGAYYGYTF. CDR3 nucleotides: TGTGCCAGCAGCTTAACGCCTATAGTCACAGGGGGCGCTTACTATGGCTACACCTTC.

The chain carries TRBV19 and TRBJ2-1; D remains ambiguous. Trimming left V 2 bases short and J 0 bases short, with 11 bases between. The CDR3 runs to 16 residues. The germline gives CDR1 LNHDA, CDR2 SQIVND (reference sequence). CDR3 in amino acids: CASSIFGASSYNEQFF. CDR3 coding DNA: TGTGCCAGTAGTATATTCGGCGCGAGCTCCTACAATGAGCAGTTCTTC.

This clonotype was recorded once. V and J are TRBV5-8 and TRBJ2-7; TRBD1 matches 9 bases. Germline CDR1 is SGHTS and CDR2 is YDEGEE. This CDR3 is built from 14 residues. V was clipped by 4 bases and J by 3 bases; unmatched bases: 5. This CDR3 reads CASSRDRGIYEQYF. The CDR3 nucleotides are TGTGCCAGCAGCCGTGACAGGGGGATCTACGAGCAGTACTTC.